The sample holds a few counts of the clone carrying this T cell receptor beta chain. Its antigen is as yet unknown. With a J-beta primer mix and a sample-barcoded 5' primer, a second PCR ran about 6 to 11 cycles. One entry per CDR3 protein, called by TCRdb with MiXCR from the 5' RACE reads. Here the sample spans about 510,000 distinct CDR3 sequences, 27% being singletons. The record originates from a study of blood T cells in healthy people across ages. The CDR3 has 18 residues. Germline V gives CDR1 SGHTA, CDR2 FQGNSA. Findings of the study overall: Shifts in expanded clonotypes may have been confounded by donor CMV status, which was unknown.

The same data also contributed to another study, on T cells of mothers and their children. That publication notes: cDNA synthesis used all extracted RNA, 1.5 ug per 15 ul.

Sequenced material: blood. The chain couples TRBV7-2 to TRBJ2-5; 10 bases are a match to TRBD2. The end of the DNA fits TRBJ2-7 better, so the J call may be wrong. This clonotype was obtained from a boy between 2 and 10 years old in good health. CDR3 bases: TGTGCCAGCAGCTTAGTAGCGGGAGGAAACATTTTCTCCTACGAGCAGTACTTC. Translation gives CASSLVAGGNIFSYEQYF.